A single sample is the source of the 30 T cell receptor beta chains below, sequenced in a study of cytomegalovirus exposure and HLA in healthy donors. Primers: 60 Vbeta forward and 13 Jbeta reverse. Method: immunoSEQ multiplex PCR; TCRdb's copy keeps in-frame clones and lacks some. Among a few hundred thousand clones, almost 80% were seen once, and the ten largest hold around 2%. The sequenced material came from PBMCs. Source of these receptors: a man between 18 and 29 years old in good health and CMV-seronegative.

The chain carries TRBV28 and TRBJ2-7, with 7 bases lining up with TRBD2. Trimming cost V 7 bases and J 2 bases; bases outside gene matches: 11. The CDR3 contains 15 residues. Per the germline V gene, CDR1 is MDHEN and CDR2 is SYDVKM. In DNA form, the CDR3 reads TGTGCCAGCACCCTTTTAATCGGGACTACCTACGAGCAGTACTTC. It yields the protein CASTLLIGTTYEQYF.

This chain joins TRBV12-5 and TRBJ2-7; 8 bases fit TRBD1. Per the germline V gene, CDR1 is LGHNT and CDR2 is FRNRAP. The CDR3 length is 15 residues. The V segment lost 6 bases and the J segment 2 bases; nucleotides outside the gene matches: 9. The CDR3 protein is CASGSDRETTYEQYF. The CDR3 DNA follows: TGTGCTAGTGGATCGGACAGGGAAACGACCTACGAGCAGTACTTC.

The chain links TRBV19 to TRBJ2-5; 8 bases match TRBD1. V lost 7 bases to trimming and J lost 7 bases; unmatched junction nucleotides: 8. Germline V gene sequence: CDR1 LNHDA, CDR2 SQIVND (reference sequence). The CDR3 is 13 amino acids. The CDR3 sequence is CASTPGQGRTQYF. The CDR3 nucleotides are TGTGCCAGTACCCCCGGACAGGGCAGGACCCAGTACTTC.

This clone was recorded only once. This sequence joins TRBV5-4 and TRBJ2-1; TRBD2 aligns across 7 bases. V was clipped by 5 bases and J by 8 bases; unmatched bases: 10. This CDR3 is built from 14 residues. CDR1 and CDR2 (germline): SGHNT, YYREEE (reference sequence). The CDR3 here is CASRLLSGGDEQFF. The CDR3 DNA sequence: TGTGCCAGCAGACTTCTATCTGGGGGGGATGAGCAGTTCTTC.

The chain links TRBV6-5 to TRBJ2-5, with 7 bases matching TRBD2. CDR1 MNHEY and CDR2 SVGAGI come from the germline V gene. Losses at the gene ends were 0 bases for V and 2 bases for J; bases not matched to a gene: 6. This CDR3 comprises 16 residues. CDR3 nucleotide sequence: TGTGCCAGCAGTTACTCCCTTAGCGGGTCTCAAGAGACCCAGTACTTC. It codes for CASSYSLSGSQETQYF.

The rearrangement joins TRBV2 to TRBJ1-1, with 9 positions matching TRBD1. The V gene end was trimmed by 2 bases and the J gene end by 1 base; junction bases not matched to a gene: 5. CDR1 SNHLY and CDR2 FYNNEI come from the germline V gene. The CDR3 is made up of 16 amino acids. CDR3 sequence: CASSEPGQGTNTEAFF. In nucleotides, the CDR3 is TGTGCCAGCAGTGAACCGGGACAGGGAACGAACACTGAAGCTTTCTTT.

The V and J genes are TRBV7-2 and TRBJ2-3; the D is unclear. V lost 5 bases and J 2 bases, leaving 14 bases between the germline ends. Germline V gene data show CDR1 as SGHTA and CDR2 as FQGNSA. The CDR3 totals 15 residues. The chain's CDR3 is CASSKHVRNTDTQYF. Here the CDR3 DNA reads TGTGCCAGCAGCAAACACGTCAGGAACACAGATACGCAGTATTTT.

This chain joins TRBV30 and TRBJ1-2; D is uncertain. The CDR3 has 13 amino acids. Germline CDR1 is GTSNPN and CDR2 is SVGIG (reference sequence). V lost 0 bases and J lost 4, with 9 bases in between. CDR3 sequence reads: CAWSVAGLYGYTF. The CDR3 coding sequence is TGTGCCTGGAGTGTTGCAGGCCTCTATGGCTACACCTTC.

V and J are TRBV28 and TRBJ2-7, with TRBD1 as a possible D gene (6 bases). There are 12 residues in the CDR3. The V gene's germline CDR1 is MDHEN and CDR2 SYDVKM. V was clipped by 6 bases and J by 5 bases, with 11 bases between them. The CDR3 region has the DNA TGTGCCAGCAGACAGGGTCGGGACGAGCAGTACTTC. This sequence encodes CASRQGRDEQYF.

The rearrangement links TRBV19 to TRBJ1-1, with D perhaps matching TRBD1 (5 bases). CDR1 and CDR2 from the germline V gene are LNHDA and SQIVND (reference sequence). This CDR3 is built from 15 residues. The V end was cut by 3 bases, the J end by 0 bases, with 11 bases between. In nucleotides, the CDR3 is TGTGCCAGTAGTATTAGTGCACAGGTGAACACTGAAGCTTTCTTT. As protein: CASSISAQVNTEAFF.

The chain couples TRBV29-1 to TRBJ2-7, with 9 bases that match TRBD1. The CDR3 runs 14 residues. The V segment lost 7 bases and the J segment 2 bases; nucleotides outside the gene matches: 9. Germline-derived CDR1 and CDR2 are SQVTM and ANQGSEA. Written as DNA, the CDR3 is TGCAGCGCAATGGGGACAGGGAGGGCCTACGAGCAGTACTTC. Encoded protein: CSAMGTGRAYEQYF.

V is TRBV7-9 and J is TRBJ1-2; D may be TRBD1 (5 bases). Germline CDR1 is SEHNR and CDR2 is FQNEAQ (reference sequence). The CDR3 length is 14 residues. Deletions cut 1 base from V and 5 bases from J, with 11 bases between. The CDR3 nucleotides read TGTGCCAGCAGCTTAGAGTCAGGGCGGTATGGCTACACCTTC. Amino acid sequence: CASSLESGRYGYTF.

This clone appeared once. The sample contains more than one DNA sequence encoding this CDR3. V gene TRBV13 combines with J gene TRBJ2-1; D is possibly TRBD2 (5 bases). CDR3 size: 13 residues. Trimming removed 5 bases from V and 5 bases from J, with 10 bases in between. CDR1 PRHDT and CDR2 FYEKMQ come from the germline V gene (reference sequence). CDR3 in amino acids: CASSPWTDNEQFF. Here the CDR3 DNA reads TGTGCCAGCAGCCCTTGGACTGACAATGAGCAGTTCTTC.

This clone was observed a handful of times. The chain joins TRBV4-3 to TRBJ2-6; D unresolved. This CDR3 spans 15 amino acids. Germline values: CDR1 LGHNA, CDR2 YSLEER. Trimming stripped 5 bases from V and 0 bases from J, with 8 bases between. In DNA form, the CDR3 reads TGCGCCAGCAGCTACACAGCCTCTGGGGCCAACGTCCTGACTTTC. This gives the protein CASSYTASGANVLTF.

The rearrangement joins TRBV2 to TRBJ2-3; D unclear. V dropped 3 bases and J dropped 6 bases, with 10 bases sitting between them. Germline V CDR1 and CDR2: SNHLY, FYNNEI. This CDR3 has 13 amino acids. CDR3 coding DNA: TGTGCCAGCAGTGAGGAGCAAGCTGATACGCAGTATTTT. Its translation is CASSEEQADTQYF. Looking up the rest from reference TRBV2 and TRBJ2-3 gives the full variable domain: EPEVTQTPSHQVTQMGQEVILRCVPISNHLYFYWYRQILGQKVEFLVSFYNNEISEKSEIFDDQFSVERPDGSNFTLKIRSTKLEDSAMYFCASSEEQADTQYFGPGTRLTVL.

The chain carries TRBV4-3 and TRBJ1-1, with a possible D match to TRBD1 (5 bases). Germline V lookup: CDR1 LGHNA, CDR2 YSLEER. The length of the CDR3 is 16 residues. Trimming cost V 0 bases and J 2 bases, with 13 bases left between them. CDR3 bases: TGCGCCAGCAGCCAAGAGCAGGGATGGGGTAACACTGAAGCTTTCTTT. Protein product: CASSQEQGWGNTEAFF.

The chain employs TRBV6-1 and TRBJ1-5; D is possibly TRBD1 (5 bases). The CDR3 loop spans 13 amino acids. Trimming took off 8 bases at V and 0 bases at J, with 8 bases between the two ends. Per the germline V gene, CDR1 is MNHNS and CDR2 is SASEGT. Here the CDR3 reads CASRDFSNQPQHF. In DNA, the CDR3 is TGTGCCAGCCGGGACTTTAGCAATCAGCCCCAGCATTTT.

This clone was counted once. This chain joins TRBV7-3 and TRBJ1-1; no clear D gene. Germline V gives CDR1 SGHTA, CDR2 FQGTGA. V was trimmed by 5 bases and J by 4 bases, leaving 11 bases between them. This CDR3 spans 13 amino acids. The CDR3 region is CASSPWGATEAFF. The CDR3 DNA reads TGTGCCAGCAGCCCTTGGGGAGCCACTGAAGCTTTCTTT.

The chain uses TRBV12-5 and TRBJ2-7; D ambiguous. Germline CDR1 reads LGHNT; CDR2 reads FRNRAP. This CDR3 region has 14 residues. Trimming pared 6 bases from V and 4 bases from J, leaving 16 bases between. CDR3 amino acids: CASGLDNPKYEQYF. DNA of the CDR3: TGTGCTAGTGGCCTTGACAACCCCAAATACGAGCAGTACTTC.

On this clone: The junction and the germline gene differ at one end; a read error may be behind it. The same CDR3 arises from other DNA sequences in this sample as well. As DNA, the CDR3 is TGTGCCAGCAGTGTAGTTTGGGGGCCAGGGGAGACCCAGTACTTC. This gives the protein CASSVVWGPGETQYF. This chain joins TRBV9 and TRBJ2-5; D may be TRBD1 (6 bases). CDR3 length equals 15 residues. In germline, CDR1 is SGDLS, CDR2 YYNGEE.

The rearrangement joins TRBV6-1 to TRBJ2-7; tentative D call: TRBD1 (5 bases). The V and J ends lost 2 bases and 1 base respectively, with 15 bases between them. The CDR3 sequence is 16 residues long. Germline V gives CDR1 MNHNS, CDR2 SASEGT. The DNA for the CDR3 is TGTGCCAGCAGTGAACGGAACTGGGCAGGGTCCTACGAGCAGTACTTC. Translating it yields CASSERNWAGSYEQYF.

The rearrangement uses TRBV27 and TRBJ2-7, with TRBD1 matching 8 bases. CDR1 is MNHEY, CDR2 SMNVEV, per germline (reference sequence). This CDR3 has 14 amino acids. V shed 5 bases, J shed 1 base, and the junction held 4 bases outside the gene matches. The CDR3 coding sequence is TGTGCCAGCAGTGAGACAGGGGTATCCTACGAGCAGTACTTC. Protein sequence: CASSETGVSYEQYF.

The chain carries TRBV9 and TRBJ1-1; D possibly corresponds to TRBD1 (6 bases). Between the trimmed V and J ends, which lost 4 bases and 0 bases, there was a span of 13 bases. This CDR3 is 15 amino acids long. CDR1 and CDR2 from the germline V gene are SGDLS and YYNGEE. DNA for the CDR3: TGTGCCAGCAGCCCCGCAGGGGACATGAACACTGAAGCTTTCTTT. It is translated as CASSPAGDMNTEAFF. The full variable domain, its missing parts supplied by reference TRBV9 and TRBJ1-1, is DSGVTQTPKHLITATGQRVTLRCSPRSGDLSVYWYQQSLDQGLQFLIQYYNGEERAKGNILERFSAQQFPDLHSELNLSSLELGDSALYFCASSPAGDMNTEAFFGQGTRLTVV.

The chain combines TRBV2 with TRBJ1-5; D might be TRBD1 (6 bases). This CDR3 comprises 16 residues. Germline lookup yields CDR1 SNHLY and CDR2 FYNNEI. Trimming shortened V by 5 bases and J by 5 bases, and 19 bases separated the two germline ends. CDR3 nucleotide sequence: TGTGCCAGCAGTCGAGACAACAGGGTAATGTATCAGCCCCAGCATTTT. Its protein product is CASSRDNRVMYQPQHF.

A few counts support this clone. The rearrangement links TRBV6-5 to TRBJ2-1; weak D call: TRBD1 (5 bases). Trimming took off 2 bases at V and 5 bases at J, with 7 bases between the two ends. The CDR3 is made up of 13 amino acids. The germline V gene has CDR1 MNHEY and CDR2 SVGAGI. CDR3 bases: TGTGCCAGCAGTTACAAACAGGACAATGAGCAGTTCTTC. Residues: CASSYKQDNEQFF.

The chain combines TRBV15 with TRBJ2-3, with D hard to call. Germline V gives CDR1 LNHNV, CDR2 YYDKDF (reference sequence). CDR3 length: 13 residues. Trimming shortened V by 5 bases and J by 5 bases, and 11 bases separated the two germline ends. In nucleotides, the CDR3 is TGTGCCACCAGCCCTGAGGCGAGAGATACGCAGTATTTT. Residues: CATSPEARDTQYF.

V gene TRBV5-4 combines with J gene TRBJ2-2, with D perhaps matching TRBD1 (5 bases). CDR1 and CDR2 (germline): SGHNT, YYREEE (reference sequence). Trimming left V 2 bases short and J 6 bases short, with 8 bases between. This CDR3 contains 13 residues. CDR3 in amino acids: CASSLVGPGELFF. Here the CDR3 DNA reads TGTGCCAGCAGCTTAGTGGGGCCCGGGGAGCTGTTTTTT.

The genes are TRBV4-3 and TRBJ2-1; D is possibly TRBD1 (6 bases). Germline V gene lookup returns CDR1 LGHNA and CDR2 YSLEER. V lost 1 base and J lost 5, with 15 bases in between. CDR3 length: 16 amino acids. DNA of the CDR3: TGCGCCAGCAGCCAAGCCGAGTGGACAGCAAACAATGAGCAGTTCTTC. Protein: CASSQAEWTANNEQFF.

The V and J genes are TRBV2 and TRBJ2-1, with 7 bases identical to TRBD1. Germline V gene sequence: CDR1 SNHLY, CDR2 FYNNEI. V shed 2 bases, J shed 3 bases, and the junction held 4 bases outside the gene matches. There are 15 residues in the CDR3. The CDR3 protein is CASSEFGTDYNEQFF. For the CDR3, the DNA is TGTGCCAGCAGTGAATTTGGGACAGACTACAATGAGCAGTTCTTC. The complete variable domain, with remaining parts taken from reference TRBV2 and TRBJ2-1, reads EPEVTQTPSHQVTQMGQEVILRCVPISNHLYFYWYRQILGQKVEFLVSFYNNEISEKSEIFDDQFSVERPDGSNFTLKIRSTKLEDSAMYFCASSEFGTDYNEQFFGPGTRLTVL.

This chain links TRBV7-3 with TRBJ1-2, with 8 bases identical to TRBD1. Germline V lookup: CDR1 SGHTA, CDR2 FQGTGA. The CDR3 extends over 14 amino acids. V trimming: 4 bases; J trimming: 4 bases; junction bases outside the gene matches: 5. The CDR3 spells CASSYGTGAYGYTF. Written as DNA, the CDR3 is TGTGCCAGCAGCTACGGGACAGGAGCCTATGGCTACACCTTC.